The 4 T cell receptor beta chains reported below all come from one sample, sequenced in a study of blood T cell repertoires in COVID-19. Assay: immunoSEQ multiplex PCR; the TCRdb copy retains only in-frame clones and omits some. The repertoire includes some 310,000 clones, under 90% of them detected once, and around 9% sits in the top ten. The sample taken for sequencing was PBMCs or T cells enriched from blood (not recorded which). Receptors were obtained from a young woman who had recovered from COVID-19.

The chain carries TRBV4-2 and TRBJ1-1, with 7 nucleotides matching TRBD1. The germline gives CDR1 LGHNA, CDR2 YNFKEQ. The CDR3 is made up of 14 amino acids. V lost 9 bases, J lost 1 base, and 8 bases stayed unmatched. Here the CDR3 DNA reads TGTGCCAGTACCTTCAGGGGGAAGAACACTGAAGCTTTCTTT. Protein: CASTFRGKNTEAFF.

The V call is TRBV30, the J call TRBJ2-1; TRBD1 is a possible D gene (5 bases). The CDR3 is made up of 13 amino acids. CDR1 is GTSNPN and CDR2 is SVGIG in the germline V gene (reference sequence). Deletions cut 3 bases from V and 4 bases from J, with 10 bases between. CDR3 nucleotides: TGTGCCTGGAGAGTGGGGCCATACAATGAGCAGTTCTTC. As protein: CAWRVGPYNEQFF.

The chain uses TRBV6-6 and TRBJ1-2; 7 nucleotides line up with TRBD1. V lost 2 bases to trimming and J lost 4 bases; unmatched junction nucleotides: 7. The CDR3 contains 15 residues. CDR1 is MNHNY, CDR2 SVGAGI, per germline (reference sequence). The CDR3 spells CASSYGGGESYGYTF. DNA of the CDR3: TGTGCCAGCAGTTACGGAGGGGGCGAGAGCTATGGCTACACCTTC.

V is TRBV7-6 and J is TRBJ1-5; D perhaps matches TRBD1 (5 bases). V shed 2 bases and J shed 7 bases, with 12 bases lying between them. The length of the CDR3 is 14 residues. Germline V gene lookup returns CDR1 SGHVS and CDR2 FNYEAQ. The CDR3 nucleotides are TGTGCCAGCAGCTTATTAGGGGCCAACCAGCCCCAGCATTTT. This translates into CASSLLGANQPQHF.